This T cell receptor beta chain was captured in a study of response to subunit inactivated influenza vaccine. The ends were cut back, 1 base at V and 3 bases at J, with 6 bases in the middle. Germline V lookup: CDR1 LNHNV, CDR2 YYDKDF (reference sequence). CDR3 length: 13 residues. Points from the study as a whole: Authors suggested that a seasonal influenza vaccination recruits few new T cells each time.

In its sample, this clonotype was seen many times. The antigen is unknown. Using its own MiXCR run on the RT-PCR reads, TCRdb lists one record per CDR3 protein. Among 500,000 to 600,000 distinct CDR3 sequences listed, 10% to 15% were seen once. The sequences come from PBMCs from blood, collected on the day of vaccination. This receptor was identified in a man aged 45-65 years who received an inactivated influenza vaccine. The chain uses TRBV15 and TRBJ2-5, with D possibly called TRBD1 or TRBD2 (5 bases each). CDR3 sequence reads: CATSRGGKETQYF. CDR3 DNA sequence: TGTGCCACCAGCAGAGGGGGGAAAGAGACCCAGTACTTC.